The sequence of this T cell receptor beta chain was determined in a study of cytomegalovirus exposure and HLA in healthy donors. Broader study findings: Most TCRs appeared rarely, but some public TCRs recurred in many donors. A later analysis found first-cohort TCR clusters tended to co-occur in the 90 to 150 validation repertoires. Confirmation in vitro established that a few CMV-associated chains were specific for CMV antigens.

The donors were in the approximately 110-subject validation cohort; that cohort was separate from the roughly 660-subject first cohort. TCRdb's copy holds only in-frame clones and misses some; the assay was immunoSEQ multiplex PCR. The sample yields under 300,000 clones, 90% seen once. Remarks on this clone: The antigen is unknown.

Sequenced input: PBMCs. This TCR came from a woman between 18 and 30 years old in good health and CMV-seronegative.

The CDR3 coding sequence is TGTGCCAGCAGCTTTACTATGAACACTGAAGCTTTCTTT. Its protein is CASSFTMNTEAFF. The chain joins TRBV5-4 to TRBJ1-1; D not resolved. The CDR3 totals 13 residues. Trimming took off 2 bases at V and 0 bases at J, with 5 bases between the two ends. Germline CDR1 is SGHNT and CDR2 is YYREEE (reference sequence).